These T cell receptor beta chains were read from a single sample in a study of Ad26.COV2.S vaccination and SARS-CoV-2 variants. The data were produced by immunoSEQ multiplex PCR, yet TCRdb's version contains in-frame clones alone and is incomplete. Among more than 150,000 clones listed, 87% were seen once. The starting material was peripheral blood, obtained after recovery from COVID-19. The receptors were gathered from a human donor who had recovered from COVID-19. The CDR3 runs from the conserved cysteine through the conserved F or W. A D gene is named only where the DNA matches it firmly. The size field is filled for only some rows; it gives once, few, many or a size class.

CDR3	DNA	size	V	J	D
CASSSLLAPDTDTQYF	TGTGCCAGCAGCTCACTACTAGCGCCTGACACAGATACGCAGTATTTT	.	TRBV5-5	TRBJ2-3	TRBD2
CASSVSGDPYGHEQFF	TGTGCCAGCAGCGTTAGCGGGGACCCTTATGGCCATGAGCAGTTCTTC	.	TRBV9	TRBJ2-1	TRBD2
CASSDGGSPGELFF	TGTGCCAGCAGCGATGGGGGGAGTCCCGGGGAGCTGTTTTTT	.	TRBV7-9	TRBJ2-2	.
CASSYSARENSPLHF	TGTGCCAGCAGTTACTCGGCCAGGGAAAATTCACCCCTCCACTTT	.	TRBV6-5	TRBJ1-6	.
CASSAVGDTQYF	TGTGCCAGCAGTGCCGTGGGAGATACGCAGTATTTT	.	TRBV25-1	TRBJ2-3	.
CASSFGPNYGYTF	TGTGCCAGCAGCTTCGGTCCCAACTATGGCTACACCTTC	.	TRBV5-8	TRBJ1-2	.
CASSDPREVADTQYF	TGTGCCAGCAGCGACCCCAGGGAGGTCGCAGATACGCAGTATTTT	.	TRBV9	TRBJ2-3	.
CASSSRGDFSYNEQFF	TGTGCCAGCAGCTCTAGAGGGGATTTTTCCTACAATGAGCAGTTCTTC	.	TRBV11-2	TRBJ2-1	.
CATAGEAYEQYF	TGTGCCACCGCCGGGGAGGCCTACGAGCAGTACTTC	.	TRBV28	TRBJ2-7	.
CASSSGQGASETQYF	TGTGCCAGCAGCTCAGGACAGGGGGCATCGGAGACCCAGTACTTC	.	TRBV11-3	TRBJ2-5	TRBD1
CASRGAGEKLFF	TGTGCCAGCCGGGGGGCGGGGGAAAAACTGTTTTTT	.	TRBV5-6	TRBJ1-4	.
CASSQVGASGNTIYF	TGTGCCAGCAGCCAAGTAGGAGCCTCTGGAAACACCATATATTTT	.	TRBV14	TRBJ1-3	.
CASSVRTDHSEAFF	TGTGCCAGCAGCGTAAGGACAGATCACTCTGAAGCTTTCTTT	once	TRBV9	TRBJ1-1	.
CASSLSYEQYF	TGTGCCAGCAGCCTCTCCTACGAGCAGTACTTC	.	TRBV3-1/TRBV3-2	TRBJ2-7	.
CASSLVGYEQYF	TGCGCCAGCAGCTTGGTTGGCTACGAGCAGTACTTC	.	TRBV5-1	TRBJ2-7	.
CASSLGGANTEQFF	TGTGCCAGCAGCCTCGGGGGGGCCAACACTGAGCAGTTCTTC	.	TRBV3-1/TRBV3-2	TRBJ2-1	TRBD2
CASSPRGSYEQYF	TGTGCCAGCAGCCCCCGGGGGTCCTACGAGCAGTACTTC	.	TRBV11-2	TRBJ2-7	.
CASSPGNRGPNEKLFF	TGTGCCAGCAGCCCCGGAAACAGGGGACCTAATGAAAAACTGTTTTTT	.	TRBV11-2	TRBJ1-4	TRBD1
CAWSVRGNYGYTF	TGTGCCTGGAGTGTAAGAGGAAACTATGGCTACACCTTC	.	TRBV30	TRBJ1-2	.
CASSKVASGRSHEQYF	TGTGCCAGCAGCAAGGTAGCAAGCGGGAGGTCCCACGAGCAGTACTTC	.	TRBV21-1	TRBJ2-7	.
CASRTGGSYEQYF	TGTGCCAGCAGGACAGGGGGCTCCTACGAGCAGTACTTC	.	TRBV7-2	TRBJ2-7	TRBD1
CASTLDGYGYTF	TGTGCCAGCACCCTGGACGGATATGGCTACACCTTC	.	TRBV12-3/TRBV12-4	TRBJ1-2	.
CASRGGDGYTF	TGTGCCAGCAGGGGGGGAGATGGCTACACCTTC	.	TRBV3-1/TRBV3-2	TRBJ1-2	.
CASSLDRPNNEQFF	TGTGCCAGCAGCTTAGACAGGCCTAACAATGAGCAGTTCTTC	.	TRBV7-8	TRBJ2-1	.
CASSPYGTGGYEQFF	TGTGCCAGCAGCCCGTACGGCACAGGGGGCTATGAGCAGTTCTTC	once	TRBV11-1	TRBJ2-1	TRBD1
CASSSPPGGAPNEQFF	TGTGCCAGCAGTTCCCCCCCAGGGGGCGCCCCGAATGAGCAGTTCTTC	.	TRBV27	TRBJ2-1	TRBD1
CTSPQYYNEQFF	TGCACCAGTCCTCAATACTACAATGAGCAGTTCTTC	.	TRBV1	TRBJ2-1	.
CAWSADRVGNTIYF	TGTGCCTGGAGCGCCGACAGGGTTGGAAACACCATATATTTT	.	TRBV30	TRBJ1-3	TRBD1
CASSLGQPSNYGYTF	TGTGCCAGCAGCTTGGGACAGCCCTCTAACTATGGCTACACCTTC	once	TRBV5-4	TRBJ1-2	.
CASSYGRLNTEAFF	TGTGCCAGCAGTTACGGGCGGTTGAACACTGAAGCTTTCTTT	.	TRBV6-5	TRBJ1-1	.
CASRTGYGYTF	TGTGCCAGTCGGACAGGCTATGGCTACACCTTC	.	TRBV6-5	TRBJ1-2	TRBD1
CASKGEAGEETQYF	TGTGCCAGTAAAGGGGAGGCAGGAGAGGAGACCCAGTACTTC	.	TRBV19	TRBJ2-5	.
CSVGSISGMVDTQYF	TGCAGCGTTGGGAGTATTAGCGGGATGGTAGATACGCAGTATTTT	.	TRBV29-1	TRBJ2-3	TRBD2
CASIDPYGSGANVLTF	TGTGCCAGCATTGACCCCTATGGATCTGGGGCCAACGTCCTGACTTTC	.	TRBV2	TRBJ2-6	.
CASSPVKHGGGRYTGELFF	TGTGCCAGCAGCCCCGTCAAACATGGAGGGGGGCGGTACACCGGGGAGCTGTTTTTT	.	TRBV7-3	TRBJ2-2	.
CAWSVLAGYEQYF	TGTGCCTGGAGTGTACTAGCGGGCTACGAGCAGTACTTC	.	TRBV30	TRBJ2-7	TRBD2
CASSKLSGSAQHF	TGTGCCAGCAGCAAATTATCCGGATCAGCCCAGCATTTT	.	TRBV21-1	TRBJ1-5	.
CASSIGSTPTDTQYF	TGTGCCAGTAGTATTGGCTCGACACCCACAGATACGCAGTATTTT	once	TRBV19	TRBJ2-3	.
CASSVDRVETQYF	TGTGCCAGCAGCGTTGACAGGGTGGAGACCCAGTACTTC	.	TRBV7-3	TRBJ2-5	TRBD1
CAWSVASGPLGEQFF	TGTGCCTGGAGTGTGGCTAGCGGGCCCTTGGGTGAGCAGTTCTTC	.	TRBV30	TRBJ2-1	TRBD2
CAWRAPGVPNQPQHF	TGTGCCTGGAGAGCCCCAGGGGTTCCCAATCAGCCCCAGCATTTT	.	TRBV30	TRBJ1-5	.
CAVPGTGFSETQYF	TGTGCCGTCCCCGGGACAGGGTTTTCAGAGACCCAGTACTTC	.	TRBV2	TRBJ2-5	TRBD1
CASSEDPGLQNSPLHF	TGTGCCAGCAGCGAGGATCCGGGACTGCAGAATTCACCCCTCCACTTT	.	TRBV9	TRBJ1-6	.
CASTGDRGGNQPQHF	TGTGCCAGCACGGGAGACAGGGGAGGCAATCAGCCCCAGCATTTT	.	TRBV28	TRBJ1-5	TRBD1
CASRLTSGNNEQFF	TGTGCCAGCAGACTGACTAGCGGGAACAATGAGCAGTTCTTC	.	TRBV3-1/TRBV3-2	TRBJ2-1	TRBD2
CAIRAPDNEQFF	TGTGCCATCAGGGCACCGGACAATGAGCAGTTCTTC	.	TRBV10-3	TRBJ2-1	.
CATLWVGRKETQYF	TGTGCCACCCTATGGGTCGGGAGGAAAGAGACCCAGTACTTC	.	TRBV27	TRBJ2-5	TRBD2
CASSDRGGLAGDHPFF	TGTGCCAGCAGTGATAGGGGGGGACTAGCGGGAGATCATCCGTTCTTC	.	TRBV2	TRBJ2-1	TRBD2
CASRTELAGGQLDTQYF	TGTGCCAGCAGGACAGAACTAGCGGGGGGGCAGTTGGATACGCAGTATTTT	.	TRBV2	TRBJ2-3	TRBD2